This entry lists 30 T cell receptor beta chains sequenced from one sample in a study of regulatory T cells in long-lasting Graves disease. Libraries of TCR beta came from iRepertoire HTBI primers plus Arm-PCR of CDR3 regions. TCRdb re-called the multiplex PCR reads with MiXCR, one entry per CDR3 protein. The repertoire includes 390,000 or so distinct CDR3 sequences, roughly 20% of them detected once, and under 35% sits in the top ten. Time point: persistent/refractory GD, antithyroid drugs over 5 years with positive TRAb. Following extraction of RNA from PBMCs, that RNA was used to make the TCR library. The sequencing here drew on peripheral blood mononuclear cells (PBMCs), taken when the disease was refractory, from a patient treated with antithyroid drugs. These receptors were obtained from a woman in her thirties or forties with Graves disease.

About this clonotype: This may be a read error, as it is one base from a much larger clone. No conserved phenylalanine or tryptophan ends this CDR3, so it is likely a read error. This chain connects TRBV20-1 to TRBJ2-7; D perhaps matches TRBD1 (5 bases). The V end lost 6 bases, the J end lost 2 bases, and 11 bases lay between the germline ends. This CDR3 has 12 residues. Germline lookup yields CDR1 DFQATT and CDR2 SNEGSKA (reference sequence). This chain's CDR3 is CSATTDTYEQYL. CDR3 DNA sequence: TGCAGTGCCACGACAGATACCTACGAGCAGTACCTC.

This chain links TRBV7-3 with TRBJ2-2; 10 nucleotides line up with TRBD2. Germline trimming cut 4 bases from V and 3 bases from J; bases unmatched to any gene: 2. The length of the CDR3 is 15 residues. Per germline, CDR1 SGHTA and CDR2 FQGTGA. The DNA of the CDR3 is TGTGCCAGCAGCTCCGGGACTAGCGACACCGGGGAGCTGTTTTTT. This codes for CASSSGTSDTGELFF.

This rearrangement joins TRBV7-3 to TRBJ2-5; no clear D. The CDR3 runs to 15 residues. Trimming left V 2 bases short and J 4 bases short, with 14 bases between. The germline CDR1 and CDR2 sequences are SGHTA and FQGTGA. CDR3 region: CASSLFGFSGETQYF. The DNA for the CDR3 is TGTGCCAGCAGCTTATTTGGATTTTCTGGAGAGACCCAGTACTTC.

The V gene is TRBV5-6, the J gene TRBJ1-5; no clear D. Germline assignment: CDR1 SGHDT and CDR2 YYEEEE. V shed 0 bases and J shed 0 bases, with 13 bases lying between them. The CDR3 runs to 17 residues. CDR3 sequence: CASSLGRFPYSNQPQHF. The CDR3, as DNA: TGTGCCAGCAGCTTGGGTCGGTTTCCTTATAGCAATCAGCCCCAGCATTTT.

This clonotype was recorded a few times. The chain links TRBV3-1 to TRBJ2-4; D unclear. Germline CDR1 reads LGHDT; CDR2 reads YNNKEL (reference sequence). The V and J ends lost 0 bases and 2 bases respectively, with 14 bases between them. The CDR3 runs 17 residues. The CDR3 DNA follows: TGTGCCAGCAGCCAAGAATTCAACGGCCACTCCAAAAACATTCAGTACTTC. This gives the protein CASSQEFNGHSKNIQYF.

This clonotype was counted only a few times. The chain is built from TRBV27 and TRBJ1-2; the D gene is possibly TRBD1 (6 bases). V lost 5 bases and J lost 5, with 21 bases in between. Germline V CDR1 and CDR2: MNHEY, SMNVEV (reference sequence). This CDR3 comprises 16 residues. As DNA, the CDR3 is TGTGCCAGCAGTCTCAAACCCCAGGGGAGGAATTATGGCTACACCTTC. This gives the protein CASSLKPQGRNYGYTF.

This chain uses TRBV30 with TRBJ2-1, with D unresolved. The tail of the sequence fits TRBJ2-7 better, so the J call may be wrong. Germline V gene data show CDR1 as GTSNPN and CDR2 as SVGIG (reference sequence). The CDR3 has 14 residues. The CDR3 bases are TGTGCCTGGAGTCTCGCTATATTCAACTACGAGCAGTACTTC. This sequence encodes CAWSLAIFNYEQYF.

This clonotype has a count of ten or more. The V and J genes are TRBV11-2 and TRBJ2-7, with D unresolved. This CDR3 has 13 amino acids. Germline V gene data show CDR1 as SGHAT and CDR2 as FQNNGV. Trimming took 7 bases from V and 3 from J, leaving 13 bases between them. The CDR3 DNA sequence: TGTGCCAGCACCTTGGGCCCGAACTACGAGCAGTACTTC. It codes for CASTLGPNYEQYF.

This clonotype was detected a few times. J is TRBJ2-7 and V is TRBV29-1; D call uncertain. V gave up 1 base and J gave up 5 bases, with 9 bases separating them. From germline, CDR1 is SQVTM and CDR2 ANQGSEA. CDR3 length: 12 residues. The CDR3 reads CSVEGVLHEQYF. Here the CDR3 DNA reads TGCAGCGTTGAAGGGGTCTTGCACGAGCAGTACTTC.

This clonotype was seen more than once but under ten times. The chain has TRBV14 and TRBJ2-6; D tentatively reads TRBD1 or TRBD2 (5 bases each). Between the trimmed V and J ends, which lost 2 bases and 1 base, there was a span of 18 bases. The CDR3 covers 19 residues. Germline V gene data show CDR1 as SGHDN and CDR2 as FVKESK. CDR3 loop: CASSQLFLGPISGANVLTF. CDR3 nucleotides: TGTGCCAGCAGCCAATTATTTTTGGGACCGATATCTGGGGCCAACGTCCTGACTTTC. Full variable domain (missing parts from reference TRBV14 and TRBJ2-6): EAGVTQFPSHSVIEKGQTVTLRCDPISGHDNLYWYRRVMGKEIKFLLHFVKESKQDESGMPNNRFLAERTGGTYSTLKVQPAELEDSGVYFCASSQLFLGPISGANVLTFGAGSRLTVL.

This clonotype was detected ten times or more. This chain joins TRBV5-1 and TRBJ1-6; no clear D gene. The germline CDR1 and CDR2 sequences are SGHRS and YFSETQ. Deletions cut 4 bases from V and 11 bases from J, with 13 bases between. This CDR3 has 13 amino acids. The CDR3 loop reads CASSETGIPPLHF. For the CDR3, the DNA is TGCGCCAGCAGCGAAACCGGGATACCACCCCTCCACTTT.

The chain uses TRBV6-4 and TRBJ2-6, with 7 bases identical to TRBD1. The J segment lost 4 bases and the V segment lost 5 bases, leaving 8 bases of the junction unmatched. CDR3 length: 16 residues. The germline CDR1 and CDR2 sequences are MRHNA and SNTAGT. The CDR3 loop is CASSYDRASGANVLTF. DNA for the CDR3: TGTGCCAGCAGTTACGACAGGGCTTCCGGGGCCAACGTCCTGACTTTC.

For the CDR3, the DNA is TGTGCCAGCAGCTTAAGCTTGCGACTAGCGGGAGCCAATGAGCAGTTCTTC. Amino acid sequence: CASSLSLRLAGANEQFF. The chain employs TRBV7-9 and TRBJ2-1, with 12 positions matching TRBD2. Unmatched junction bases numbered 8, after V lost 2 bases and J lost 6 bases. The germline V gene encodes CDR1 SEHNR and CDR2 FQNEAQ (reference sequence). The CDR3 contains 17 residues.

The chain combines TRBV28 with TRBJ2-2; D is possibly TRBD2 (7 bases). Trimming removed 6 bases at V and 7 bases at J, with 18 bases between. From germline, CDR1 is MDHEN and CDR2 SYDVKM. The CDR3 sequence is 15 residues long. In DNA, the CDR3 is TGTGCCAGCAGCTCCTGGGGGGGGCCAATCGGGGAGCTGTTTTTT. Its translation: CASSSWGGPIGELFF.

V usage is TRBV6-1 and J usage is TRBJ2-7; D uncertain. CDR3 length: 11 residues. V was clipped by 4 bases and J by 5 bases, with 6 bases between them. Looked up from germline, CDR1 is MNHNS and CDR2 is SASEGT. As DNA, the CDR3 is TGTGCCAGCAGTGCCAAAAACGAGCAGTACTTC. This sequence encodes CASSAKNEQYF.

The sample holds a few counts of this clonotype. The rearrangement links TRBV5-1 to TRBJ2-1; D might be TRBD1 (7 bases). Germline V lookup: CDR1 SGHRS, CDR2 YFSETQ. The CDR3 covers 16 residues. V was pared by 6 bases and J by 0 bases, with 16 bases between. Here the CDR3 reads CASTPEGASSYNEQFF. In DNA form, the CDR3 reads TGCGCCAGCACTCCGGAGGGGGCGAGCTCCTACAATGAGCAGTTCTTC.

This clonotype was detected only a few times. The chain joins TRBV14 to TRBJ2-7; 7 nucleotides agree with TRBD1. With V trimmed by 0 bases and J by 5 bases, 10 bases remained unmatched. The CDR3 loop spans 16 amino acids. Germline CDR1 is SGHDN and CDR2 is FVKESK. Written as DNA, the CDR3 is TGTGCCAGCAGCCAAGATTTCCGACAGGGAGTGGACGAGCAGTACTTC. The encoded protein is CASSQDFRQGVDEQYF.

The chain combines TRBV19 with TRBJ2-7, with D possibly matching TRBD2 (5 bases). The ends were cut back, 6 bases at V and 3 bases at J, with 18 bases in the middle. The CDR3 loop spans 15 amino acids. CDR1 is LNHDA and CDR2 is SQIVND in the germline V gene (reference sequence). CDR3 coding DNA: TGTGCCAGTAGACGCGAGGGAGCGGTGGGCTACGAGCAGTACTTC. Translating it yields CASRREGAVGYEQYF.

The chain links TRBV7-9 to TRBJ2-1; tentative D call: TRBD1 (6 bases). CDR3 length equals 14 residues. V lost 5 bases, J lost 5 bases, and 13 bases lay in between. Germline V lookup: CDR1 SEHNR, CDR2 FQNEAQ (reference sequence). The CDR3 loop is CASSPGVQDNEQFF. CDR3 coding DNA: TGTGCCAGCAGCCCAGGGGTACAGGACAATGAGCAGTTCTTC.

At least ten counts were recorded for this clonotype. The V call is TRBV28, the J call TRBJ1-2, with D possibly matching TRBD1 (5 bases). The CDR3 totals 13 residues. Germline V gene data show CDR1 as MDHEN and CDR2 as SYDVKM. Trimming removed 6 bases at V and 8 bases at J, with 16 bases between. The CDR3 sequence: CASRVPGTQGYTF. The CDR3 DNA sequence: TGTGCCAGCAGGGTCCCCGGGACTCAAGGCTACACCTTC.

V is TRBV6-1 and J is TRBJ2-1; tentatively, D is TRBD2 (6 bases). The CDR3 totals 14 residues. Germline V lookup: CDR1 MNHNS, CDR2 SASEGT. The germline V and J ends were trimmed by 6 bases and 14 bases, with 23 bases remaining between them. The CDR3 DNA reads TGTGCCAGCAGGGGACTCTCCCGGGACCTCCTTGAGTTCTTC. As protein: CASRGLSRDLLEFF.

V usage is TRBV19 and J usage is TRBJ2-2, with TRBD2 matching over 7 bases. The trim removed 8 bases at V and 3 bases at J, leaving 9 bases unmatched. CDR3 length: 15 residues. Per the germline V gene, CDR1 is LNHDA and CDR2 is SQIVND (reference sequence). DNA of the CDR3: TGTGCCAGTTTTTCGCTTGGGAGGGACACCGGGGAGCTGTTTTTT. Protein product: CASFSLGRDTGELFF.

J is TRBJ1-3 and V is TRBV3-1; the D gene is possibly TRBD1 (5 bases). Trimming cost V 0 bases and J 0 bases, with 9 bases left between them. This CDR3 contains 16 residues. Germline V gene lookup returns CDR1 LGHDT and CDR2 YNNKEL (reference sequence). CDR3 protein: CASSQDPGASGNTIYF. The CDR3 region has the DNA TGTGCCAGCAGCCAAGATCCCGGGGCCTCTGGAAACACCATATATTTT. Variable domain in full (rest from reference TRBV3-1 and TRBJ1-3): DTAVSQTPKYLVTQMGNDKSIKCEQNLGHDTMYWYKQDSKKFLKIMFSYNNKELIINETVPNRFSPKSPDKAHLNLHINSLELGDSAVYFCASSQDPGASGNTIYFGEGSWLTVV.

The rearrangement links TRBV30 to TRBJ1-1, with D perhaps matching TRBD1 (5 bases). The CDR3 loop spans 16 amino acids. Germline V CDR1 and CDR2: GTSNPN, SVGIG (reference sequence). Trimming removed 3 bases from V and 4 bases from J, with 21 bases in between. CDR3 protein: CAWSPTPVRGSTEAFF. The CDR3 region has the DNA TGTGCCTGGAGCCCTACGCCGGTTCGGGGGTCCACTGAAGCTTTCTTT.

This clonotype was counted ten times or more. The gene calls are TRBV28 and TRBJ2-2; no clear D. Germline lookup yields CDR1 MDHEN and CDR2 SYDVKM. With 6 bases removed from V and 6 bases from J, the gap between germline ends came to 14 bases. The length of the CDR3 is 14 residues. The CDR3 DNA follows: TGTGCCAGCAGGGCAGCAGACCTTGCCGGGGAGCTGTTTTTT. This gives the protein CASRAADLAGELFF.

This clonotype was recorded many times. The V call is TRBV28, the J call TRBJ2-1, with 7 bases aligning to TRBD2. The CDR3 totals 14 residues. V was clipped by 8 bases and J by 1 base; unmatched bases: 5. CDR1 is MDHEN and CDR2 is SYDVKM in the germline V gene. Written as DNA, the CDR3 is TGTGCCAGCTCCGATAGCGGGTCCTACAATGAGCAGTTCTTC. Translating it yields CASSDSGSYNEQFF.

V gene TRBV7-6 combines with J gene TRBJ2-7; TRBD1 agrees at 7 bases. The germline V gene encodes CDR1 SGHVS and CDR2 FNYEAQ. The CDR3 spans 16 residues. J lost 2 bases, V lost 2 bases, and 9 bases had no gene match. Here the CDR3 DNA reads TGTGCCAGCAGCTTAACGTTCCGGACAGGACCCTACGAGCAGTACTTC. As protein: CASSLTFRTGPYEQYF.

This chain links TRBV28 with TRBJ2-1; weak D call: TRBD2 (6 bases). The CDR3 runs to 15 residues. Per the germline V gene, CDR1 is MDHEN and CDR2 is SYDVKM. Trimming removed 10 bases at V and 0 bases at J, with 16 bases between. CDR3 sequence (DNA): TGTGCCACCGCATGGGGGGTAAGCTCCTACAATGAGCAGTTCTTC. Amino acids: CATAWGVSSYNEQFF.

This clonotype was found once. A read error is possible here, since a much larger clone lies one base away. The chain recombines TRBV10-3 with TRBJ2-2, with D maybe TRBD2 (6 bases). Germline loops: CDR1 ENHRY, CDR2 SYGVKD. The CDR3 has 15 residues. The CDR3 sequence: CAVSEVGGDTGELFF. CDR3 bases: TGTGCCGTCAGTGAAGTGGGAGGAGACACCGGGGAGCTGTTTTTT.

With respect to this clonotype: The junction departs from germline at one end; a sequencing error may be responsible. The chain combines TRBV6-5 with TRBJ2-1; D may be TRBD1 (6 bases). CDR3 length: 13 amino acids. Germline assignment: CDR1 MNHEY and CDR2 SVGAGI. CDR3 nucleotides: TGTGCCAGCAGTAACTCAGGACAGACGTGGCAGTTCTTC. It translates to CASSNSGQTWQFF.